Listed below are T cell receptor beta chains from one sample, sequenced in a study of blood T cell repertoires in COVID-19. TCRdb keeps only in-frame clones here, not all; method: immunoSEQ multiplex PCR. The sample consists of around 270,000 clones, approximately 90% of them appearing once. Sequencing input: peripheral blood. These receptor sequences come from a man aged 40-49 years with acute or convalescent COVID-19. CDR3s include the opening cysteine and the closing phenylalanine or tryptophan. Each record gives: J gene, clone size, V gene, CDR3 protein. A clone size is listed for some rows: how often the clone was seen (once, few, many), or a class if it is expanded.

J: TRBJ2-7
size: .
V: TRBV11-2
CDR3: CASSLDGKGQRYF

J: TRBJ1-6
size: .
V: TRBV7-9
CDR3: CASSSVGTGVSPLHF

J: TRBJ1-1
size: .
V: TRBV7-2
CDR3: CASSLRGNTEAFF

J: TRBJ2-4
size: .
V: TRBV13
CDR3: CASSAGVIAKNIQYF

J: TRBJ1-1
size: once
V: TRBV11-2
CDR3: CASSLGYGGEAFF

J: TRBJ1-1
size: .
V: TRBV5-1
CDR3: CASSADRSNTEAFF

J: TRBJ1-1
size: .
V: TRBV7-9
CDR3: CASSWDRGGHTEAFF

J: TRBJ2-1
size: .
V: TRBV9
CDR3: CASSAYLAAPYNEQFF

J: TRBJ1-3
size: few
V: TRBV10-3
CDR3: CAISGEKGLYGGNTIYF

J: TRBJ1-5
size: .
V: TRBV5-8
CDR3: CASSPRGRMLINQPQHF

J: TRBJ1-6
size: .
V: TRBV5-4
CDR3: CASSLGGFSDSPLHF

J: TRBJ1-6
size: few
V: TRBV9
CDR3: CASSERTGWGNSPLHF

J: TRBJ2-3
size: .
V: TRBV5-1
CDR3: CASSYSGFITDTQYF

J: TRBJ1-4
size: .
V: TRBV2
CDR3: CASRPGQLATNEKLFF

J: TRBJ1-1
size: .
V: TRBV5-4
CDR3: CASSFSVDTEAFF

J: TRBJ1-1
size: .
V: TRBV10-3
CDR3: CAISGQDRFPFF

J: TRBJ2-7
size: .
V: TRBV5-1
CDR3: CASSLAGTGVWEQYF

J: TRBJ1-3
size: .
V: TRBV5-1
CDR3: CASSLEGGPGNTIYF

J: TRBJ2-2
size: .
V: TRBV27
CDR3: CASAEGAQVGELFF

J: TRBJ2-7
size: .
V: TRBV2
CDR3: CASSQAGGRRYEQYF

J: TRBJ1-3
size: .
V: TRBV20-1
CDR3: CSASQGKRNTIYF

J: TRBJ1-2
size: .
V: TRBV5-4
CDR3: CASSWDLLLGANYGYTF

J: TRBJ2-1
size: .
V: TRBV7-8
CDR3: CASSPPRRQGYNEQFF

J: TRBJ2-1
size: .
V: TRBV7-8
CDR3: CASSLVADSYNEQFF

J: TRBJ2-2
size: .
V: TRBV9
CDR3: CASSGPSLTSGVAGELFF

J: TRBJ1-1
size: .
V: TRBV6-5
CDR3: CASIGGRAPLEAFF

J: TRBJ1-6
size: .
V: TRBV9
CDR3: CASSVEGVAQYNSPLHF

J: TRBJ2-2
size: .
V: TRBV11-3
CDR3: CASSPGQTNTGELFF

J: TRBJ1-2
size: .
V: TRBV7-2
CDR3: CASSWGGQVNYGYTF

J: TRBJ1-1
size: few
V: TRBV7-2
CDR3: CASRRGYTEAFF

J: TRBJ2-1
size: .
V: TRBV7-9
CDR3: CASSLAWVGGPHNEQFF

J: TRBJ2-7
size: .
V: TRBV13
CDR3: CASSLARQTYEQYF

J: TRBJ2-7
size: .
V: TRBV5-1
CDR3: CASSPNPWDRGSSYEQYF

J: TRBJ1-4
size: once
V: TRBV11-2
CDR3: CASSEGAGLANEKLFF

J: TRBJ1-2
size: .
V: TRBV6-1
CDR3: CASSERRGRGANYGYTF

J: TRBJ2-7
size: once
V: TRBV28
CDR3: CASSLAGTYEQYF

J: TRBJ2-7
size: .
V: TRBV12-5
CDR3: CASGSPSGSPYEQYF

J: TRBJ1-6
size: .
V: TRBV4-2
CDR3: CASSQVGQGNSPLHF

J: TRBJ2-5
size: .
V: TRBV11-2
CDR3: CASSLGGTQYF

J: TRBJ2-7
size: .
V: TRBV29-1
CDR3: CSVEGGTGNFGQYF

J: TRBJ1-4
size: .
V: TRBV5-8
CDR3: CASSLGQIAATNEKLFF

J: TRBJ2-2
size: .
V: TRBV11-3
CDR3: CASSFQEGSGELFF

J: TRBJ1-2
size: .
V: TRBV6-6
CDR3: CASSSQGLGYTF

J: TRBJ1-1
size: .
V: TRBV5-1
CDR3: CASRWTQGVGGTEAFF

J: TRBJ1-3
size: .
V: TRBV19
CDR3: CASSIDGQGATGNTIYF

J: TRBJ2-7
size: .
V: TRBV3-1/TRBV3-2
CDR3: CASSQGWQRGFYEQYF

J: TRBJ1-2
size: .
V: TRBV5-6
CDR3: CASSHRGSYTF

J: TRBJ2-4
size: .
V: TRBV2
CDR3: CASRPLWGSATNIQYF

J: TRBJ2-5
size: few
V: TRBV5-5
CDR3: CASSFGGEETQYF

J: TRBJ2-7
size: .
V: TRBV4-1
CDR3: CASSQAPERGYEQYF

J: TRBJ2-7
size: few
V: TRBV5-1
CDR3: CASSLSVQGAVEQYF

J: TRBJ2-7
size: .
V: TRBV27
CDR3: CASSSGRQGPYYEQYF

J: TRBJ2-3
size: .
V: TRBV5-1
CDR3: CASSSTGSSTDTQYF

J: TRBJ1-1
size: .
V: TRBV6-2/TRBV6-3
CDR3: CASSYLALNTEAFF